This TCR beta chain was retrieved from a study of brain T cells in children with intractable seizures. V shed 2 bases, J shed 3 bases, and the junction held 3 bases outside the gene matches. Germline V gene lookup returns CDR1 MNHEY and CDR2 SVGAGI. This CDR3 contains 15 residues. Time point given: blood from clinic visit 5 months post-surgery; TSC patient then seizure free. TCRdb's table, derived via immunoSEQ multiplex PCR, lists solely in-frame clones and lacks some. The sample contains 340,000 or so clones, approximately 93% of which appear only once. The material sequenced was peripheral blood, taken 4 to 5 months after surgery. The V gene is TRBV6-5, the J gene TRBJ2-1, with TRBD1 matching over 8 bases. This receptor was obtained from a boy under three years old with tuberous sclerosis and intractable seizures. For the CDR3, the DNA is TGTGCCAGCAGTTACGGACAGGGCTACTACAATGAGCAGTTCTTC. This encodes CASSYGQGYYNEQFF.